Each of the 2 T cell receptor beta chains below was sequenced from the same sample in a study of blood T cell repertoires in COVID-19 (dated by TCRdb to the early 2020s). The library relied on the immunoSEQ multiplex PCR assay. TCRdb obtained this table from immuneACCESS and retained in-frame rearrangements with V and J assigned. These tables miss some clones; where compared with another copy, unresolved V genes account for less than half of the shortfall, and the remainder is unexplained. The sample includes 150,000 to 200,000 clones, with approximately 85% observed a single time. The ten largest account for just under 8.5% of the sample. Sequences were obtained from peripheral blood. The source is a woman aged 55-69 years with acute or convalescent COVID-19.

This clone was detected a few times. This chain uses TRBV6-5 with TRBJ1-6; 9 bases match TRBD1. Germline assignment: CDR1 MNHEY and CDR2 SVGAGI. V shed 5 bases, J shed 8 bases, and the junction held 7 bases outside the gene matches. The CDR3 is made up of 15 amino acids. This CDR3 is CASSLGQGRDSPLHF. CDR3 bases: TGTGCCAGCAGTCTAGGACAGGGGCGAGATTCACCCCTCCACTTT.

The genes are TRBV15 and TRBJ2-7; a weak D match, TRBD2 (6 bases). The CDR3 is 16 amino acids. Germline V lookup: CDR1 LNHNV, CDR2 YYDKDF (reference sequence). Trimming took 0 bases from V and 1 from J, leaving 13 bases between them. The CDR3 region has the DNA TGTGCCACCAGCAGAGATCCCGGGGAGGTTTCCTACGAGCAGTACTTC. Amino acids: CATSRDPGEVSYEQYF.